This T cell receptor beta chain was sequenced during a study of T cell clonotyping in hematopoietic cell transplantation. Study observations and caveats: Few recipient clonotypes overlapped donors; over 95% were de novo at given depth. Graft donor and pretransplant recipient Inverse Simpson Index values predicted broader posttransplant TCR diversity. CD4 and CD8 repertoire contributions could not be separated without sorting. Recipient TCR diversity dropped after transplant; expanded clonotypes rose from day 30 to 180.

Details on this clone: No antigen is known for it.

The CDR3 has 16 amino acids. Trimming left V 5 bases short and J 4 bases short, with 17 bases between. Per the germline V gene, CDR1 is SEHNR and CDR2 is FQNEAQ (reference sequence). The method was immunoSEQ multiplex PCR; TCRdb's version includes in-frame clones alone and lacks a portion of them. The repertoire has approximately 11,000 clones, under 90% of them found once; the top ten carry under 50%. J is TRBJ1-4 and V is TRBV7-9, with D perhaps TRBD1 (5 bases). The source was PBMCs, collected 180 days after allogeneic stem cell transplant. The receptor's source is a male patient between 60 and 69 years old who had an allogeneic stem cell transplant from an unrelated donor, so the T cells may come from the graft donor. Some clones in this sample may be carry-over from other donors' samples. Here the CDR3 DNA reads TGTGCCAGCAGCAGAGGGGCTCTCACGGATAATGAAAAACTGTTTTTT. Its translation: CASSRGALTDNEKLFF.